This T cell receptor beta chain was identified in a study of T-cell memory formation after mild COVID-19. Regarding the study as a whole: The main location of contracting CD4+ clones was CM and EM, and that of contracting CD8+ clones was EMRA.

With 3 bases clipped from V and 4 bases from J, the junction kept 7 bases outside the gene matches. The CDR3 runs to 16 residues. Germline V gene sequence: CDR1 SEHNR, CDR2 FQNEAQ (reference sequence). The sample holds a few counts of this clonotype. Antigen: not known. TCRdb ran MiXCR on the 5' RACE reads and lists one entry per CDR3 protein. The sample records under 550,000 distinct CDR3 sequences, approximately 18% being singletons. The source of this sequence is an adult woman who had mild COVID-19 (a few samples of this study predate the infection). Cell type and time point are not known. What was sequenced was PBMCs or a T cell subset sorted from them (not recorded which). V gene TRBV7-9 combines with J gene TRBJ2-3; 10 positions match TRBD2. CDR3: CASSFHLAGAADTQYF. The CDR3 DNA follows: TGTGCCAGCAGCTTCCATCTAGCGGGGGCAGCAGATACGCAGTATTTT.